This T cell receptor beta chain is from a study of CD8+ T cells in alopecia areata. For the study at large: A 6-month off-drug phase came after tofacitinib, which had lasted 6 to 18 months.

Losses at the gene ends were 4 bases for V and 3 bases for J; bases not matched to a gene: 3. CDR3 length equals 14 residues. CDR1 is ENHRY and CDR2 is SYGVKD in the germline V gene. The treatment: oral pan-JAK inhibitor, 5-10 mg twice daily. Investigators isolated RNA and reverse transcribed it into cDNA to act as the sequencing template. Measured with immunoSEQ multiplex PCR; TCRdb has only the in-frame clones, and not every one. The sample lists 100,000 to 150,000 clones, 61% occurring once. Overall study findings and caveats: The study found TCR sharing across patients less clear than in mice, possibly for HLA reasons. Tofacitinib significantly reduced both scalp clonality and expanded CD8+ clones among the top 100.

This clone was detected a few times. Its antigen remains unidentified. The chain couples TRBV10-3 to TRBJ2-1, with 7 bases identical to TRBD2. This receptor was taken from a human donor with alopecia areata. Specimen: CD4+ T cells sorted from blood, collected at week 4, from a patient treated with tofacitinib. CDR3 in amino acids: CAISGGTIYNEQFF. The CDR3 DNA follows: TGTGCCATCAGTGGTGGGACTATCTACAATGAGCAGTTCTTC.